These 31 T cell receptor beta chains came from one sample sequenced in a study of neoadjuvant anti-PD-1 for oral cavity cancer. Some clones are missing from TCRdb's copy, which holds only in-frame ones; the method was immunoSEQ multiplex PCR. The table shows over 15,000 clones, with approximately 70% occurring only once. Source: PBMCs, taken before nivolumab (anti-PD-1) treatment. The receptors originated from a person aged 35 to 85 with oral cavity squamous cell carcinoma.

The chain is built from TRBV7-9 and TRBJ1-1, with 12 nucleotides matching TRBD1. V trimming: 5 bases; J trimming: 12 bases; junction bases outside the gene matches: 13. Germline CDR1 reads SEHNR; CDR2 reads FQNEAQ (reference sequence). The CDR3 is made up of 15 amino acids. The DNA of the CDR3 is TGTGCCAGCAGCCCTCCCGGGACAGGGGGCGTTAATTCTTTCTTT. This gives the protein CASSPPGTGGVNSFF.

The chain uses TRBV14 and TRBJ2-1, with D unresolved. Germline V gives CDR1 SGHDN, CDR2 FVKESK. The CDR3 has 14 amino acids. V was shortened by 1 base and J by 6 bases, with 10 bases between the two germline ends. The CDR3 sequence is CASSQVVPINEQFF. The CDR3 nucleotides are TGTGCCAGCAGCCAAGTTGTCCCGATCAATGAGCAGTTCTTC.

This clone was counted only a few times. The CDR3 sequence: CASSGGRTEAFF. CDR3 nucleotides: TGTGCCAGCAGCGGAGGGCGCACTGAAGCTTTCTTT. The V call is TRBV9, the J call TRBJ1-1; D remains unclear. Trimming pared 3 bases from V and 4 bases from J, leaving 7 bases between. The CDR3 covers 12 residues. The germline V gene has CDR1 SGDLS and CDR2 YYNGEE.

In DNA form, the CDR3 reads TGTGCCAGTAGTATTCCAGGGCGAAATCAGCCCCAGCATTTT. Its translation is CASSIPGRNQPQHF. The chain carries TRBV19 and TRBJ1-5, with D perhaps matching TRBD1 (5 bases). CDR1 LNHDA and CDR2 SQIVND come from the germline V gene (reference sequence). This CDR3 is 14 amino acids long. Trimming removed 3 bases from V and 4 bases from J, with 10 bases in between.

The CDR3 protein is CATYRRRSNEKLFF. CDR3 bases: TGTGCCACGTACAGGAGGAGGTCTAATGAAAAACTGTTTTTT. V gene TRBV19 combines with J gene TRBJ1-4, with D perhaps TRBD1 (5 bases). V dropped 10 bases and J dropped 3 bases, with 15 bases sitting between them. Germline V lookup: CDR1 LNHDA, CDR2 SQIVND (reference sequence). The CDR3 consists of 14 residues.

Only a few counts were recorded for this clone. Written as DNA, the CDR3 is TGTGCCAGCAGTGGGCAGGGTGAGGGATCTGAAGCTTTCTTT. As protein: CASSGQGEGSEAFF. The chain recombines TRBV2 with TRBJ1-1, with D possibly being TRBD1 (5 bases). The CDR3 runs to 14 residues. Trimming took off 4 bases at V and 6 bases at J, with 15 bases between the two ends. Germline values: CDR1 SNHLY, CDR2 FYNNEI.

The DNA of the CDR3 is TGTGCCAGCAGTGCTACGACAGGGTCCTACGAGCAGTACTTC. This sequence encodes CASSATTGSYEQYF. The chain joins TRBV6-5 to TRBJ2-7; TRBD1 matches 7 bases. This CDR3 contains 14 residues. V was pared by 5 bases and J by 1 base, with 5 bases of the junction left unmatched. The germline V gene encodes CDR1 MNHEY and CDR2 SVGAGI.

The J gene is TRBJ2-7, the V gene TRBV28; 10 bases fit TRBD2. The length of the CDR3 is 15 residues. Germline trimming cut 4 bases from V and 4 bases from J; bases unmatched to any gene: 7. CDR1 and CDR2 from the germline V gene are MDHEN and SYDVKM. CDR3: CASSSPSSGRYEQYF. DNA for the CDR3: TGTGCCAGCAGTTCTCCTTCTAGCGGGAGATACGAGCAGTACTTC.

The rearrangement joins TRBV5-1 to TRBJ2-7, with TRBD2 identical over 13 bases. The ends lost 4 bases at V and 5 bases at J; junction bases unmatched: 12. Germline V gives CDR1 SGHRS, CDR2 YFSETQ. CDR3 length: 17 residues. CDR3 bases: TGCGCCAGCAGCCTTGGACTAGCGGGAGCGTTCACCCACGAGCAGTACTTC. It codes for CASSLGLAGAFTHEQYF.

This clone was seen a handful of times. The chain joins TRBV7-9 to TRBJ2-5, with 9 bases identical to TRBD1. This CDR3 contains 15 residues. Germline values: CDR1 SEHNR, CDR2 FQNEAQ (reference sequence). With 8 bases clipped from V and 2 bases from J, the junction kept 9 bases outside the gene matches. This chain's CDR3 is CASRPPGQGQETQYF. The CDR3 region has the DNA TGTGCCAGCCGACCGCCGGGACAGGGACAAGAGACCCAGTACTTC.

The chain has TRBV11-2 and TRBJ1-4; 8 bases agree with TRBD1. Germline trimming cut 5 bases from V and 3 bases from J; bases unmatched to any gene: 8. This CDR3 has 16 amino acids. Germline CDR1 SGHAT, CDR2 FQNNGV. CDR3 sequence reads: CASSRTGYGANEKLFF. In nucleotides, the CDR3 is TGTGCCAGCAGCCGGACAGGGTACGGCGCTAATGAAAAACTGTTTTTT.

The CDR3 DNA sequence: TGCGCCAGCAGCCTAGGACAGGGACGGGGCACTGAAGCTTTCTTT. Translated: CASSLGQGRGTEAFF. This rearrangement joins TRBV5-1 to TRBJ1-1, with 8 positions matching TRBD1. Trimming cost V 4 bases and J 4 bases; bases outside gene matches: 9. The CDR3 length is 15 residues. Germline V gene data show CDR1 as SGHRS and CDR2 as YFSETQ.

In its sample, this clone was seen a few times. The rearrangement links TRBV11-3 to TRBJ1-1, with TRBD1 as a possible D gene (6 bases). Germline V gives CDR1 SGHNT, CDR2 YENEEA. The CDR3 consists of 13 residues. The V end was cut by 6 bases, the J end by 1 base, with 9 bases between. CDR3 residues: CASSGQPNTEAFF. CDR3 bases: TGTGCCAGCAGTGGACAGCCGAACACTGAAGCTTTCTTT.

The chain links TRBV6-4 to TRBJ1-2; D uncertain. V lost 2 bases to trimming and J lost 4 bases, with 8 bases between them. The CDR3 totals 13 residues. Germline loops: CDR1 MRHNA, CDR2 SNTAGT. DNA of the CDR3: TGTGCCAGCAGTGACGCGGTGGGCTATGGCTACACCTTC. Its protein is CASSDAVGYGYTF.

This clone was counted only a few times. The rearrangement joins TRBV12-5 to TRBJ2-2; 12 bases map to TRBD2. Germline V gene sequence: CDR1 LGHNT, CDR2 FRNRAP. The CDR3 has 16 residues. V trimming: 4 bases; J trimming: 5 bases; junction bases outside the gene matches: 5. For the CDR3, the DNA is TGTGCTAGTGGTTCGCGACTAGCGGGAGAAACCGGGGAGCTGTTTTTT. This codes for CASGSRLAGETGELFF.

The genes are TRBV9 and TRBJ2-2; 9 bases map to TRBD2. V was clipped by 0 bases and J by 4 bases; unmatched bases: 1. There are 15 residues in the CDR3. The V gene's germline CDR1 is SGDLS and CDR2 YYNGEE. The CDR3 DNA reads TGTGCCAGCAGCGTAGAACTAGCGGGCACCGGGGAGCTGTTTTTT. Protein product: CASSVELAGTGELFF. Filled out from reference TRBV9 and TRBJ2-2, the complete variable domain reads DSGVTQTPKHLITATGQRVTLRCSPRSGDLSVYWYQQSLDQGLQFLIQYYNGEERAKGNILERFSAQQFPDLHSELNLSSLELGDSALYFCASSVELAGTGELFFGEGSRLTVL.

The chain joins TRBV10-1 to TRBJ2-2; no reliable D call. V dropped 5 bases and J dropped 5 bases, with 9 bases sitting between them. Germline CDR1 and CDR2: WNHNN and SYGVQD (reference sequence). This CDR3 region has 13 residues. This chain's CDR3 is CASSTTPTGELFF. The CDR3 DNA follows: TGCGCCAGCAGTACGACCCCGACCGGGGAGCTGTTTTTT.

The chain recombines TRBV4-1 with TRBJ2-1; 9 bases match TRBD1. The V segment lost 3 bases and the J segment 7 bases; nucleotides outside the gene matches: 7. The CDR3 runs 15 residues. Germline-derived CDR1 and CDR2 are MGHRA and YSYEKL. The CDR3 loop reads CASSQGQGGGNEQFF. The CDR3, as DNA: TGCGCCAGCAGCCAGGGACAGGGAGGTGGGAATGAGCAGTTCTTC.

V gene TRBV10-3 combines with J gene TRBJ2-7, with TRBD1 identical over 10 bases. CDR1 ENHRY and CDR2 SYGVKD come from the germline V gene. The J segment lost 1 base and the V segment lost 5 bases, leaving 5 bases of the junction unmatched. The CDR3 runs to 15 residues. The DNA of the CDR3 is TGTGCCATCAGTATAGGGACAGGGGTGTCCTACGAGCAGTACTTC. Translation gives CAISIGTGVSYEQYF.

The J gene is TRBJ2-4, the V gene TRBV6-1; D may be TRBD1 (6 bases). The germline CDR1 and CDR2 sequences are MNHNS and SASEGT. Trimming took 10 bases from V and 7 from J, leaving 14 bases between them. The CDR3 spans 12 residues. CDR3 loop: CATLNRVNIQYF. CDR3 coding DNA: TGTGCCACCTTGAACAGGGTCAACATTCAGTACTTC.

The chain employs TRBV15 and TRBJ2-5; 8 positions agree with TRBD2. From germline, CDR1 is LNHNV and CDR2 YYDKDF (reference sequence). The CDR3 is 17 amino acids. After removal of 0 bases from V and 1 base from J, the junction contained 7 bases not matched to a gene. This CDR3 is CATSRDRAGVLQETQYF. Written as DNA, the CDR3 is TGTGCCACCAGCAGAGATCGAGCGGGAGTGCTCCAAGAGACCCAGTACTTC.

The CDR3 region has the DNA TGTGCCAGCAGCTTAGCTCGACAGGGTGGGAATCAGCCCCAGCATTTT. This sequence encodes CASSLARQGGNQPQHF. The chain combines TRBV7-8 with TRBJ1-5, with 7 bases lining up with TRBD1. Trimming removed 0 bases from V and 4 bases from J; junction bases left unmatched: 6. The CDR3 runs 16 residues. Germline V gives CDR1 SGHVS, CDR2 FQNEAQ.

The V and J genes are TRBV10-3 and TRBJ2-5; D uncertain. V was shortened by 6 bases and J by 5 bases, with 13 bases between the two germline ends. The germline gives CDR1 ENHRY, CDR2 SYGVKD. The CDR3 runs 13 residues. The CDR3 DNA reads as TGTGCCATCAGACCAGCCGGTCGGGAGACCCAGTACTTC. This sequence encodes CAIRPAGRETQYF.

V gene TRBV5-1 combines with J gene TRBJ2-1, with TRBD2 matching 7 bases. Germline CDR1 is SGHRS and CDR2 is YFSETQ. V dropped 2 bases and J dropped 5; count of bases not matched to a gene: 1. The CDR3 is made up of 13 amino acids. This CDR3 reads CASSFGTNNEQFF. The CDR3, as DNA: TGCGCCAGCAGCTTTGGGACTAACAATGAGCAGTTCTTC.

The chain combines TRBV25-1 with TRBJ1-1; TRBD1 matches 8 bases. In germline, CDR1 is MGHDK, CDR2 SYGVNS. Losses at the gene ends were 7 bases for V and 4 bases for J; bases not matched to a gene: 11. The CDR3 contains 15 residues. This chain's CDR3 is CASTPFPTGGTEAFF. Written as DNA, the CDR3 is TGTGCCAGCACCCCATTTCCCACAGGGGGCACTGAAGCTTTCTTT.

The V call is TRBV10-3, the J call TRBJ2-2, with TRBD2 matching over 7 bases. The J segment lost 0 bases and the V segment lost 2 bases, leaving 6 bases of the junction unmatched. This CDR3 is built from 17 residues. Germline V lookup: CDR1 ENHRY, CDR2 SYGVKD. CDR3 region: CAISEVVAGANTGELFF. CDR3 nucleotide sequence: TGTGCCATCAGTGAGGTAGTAGCGGGCGCGAACACCGGGGAGCTGTTTTTT.

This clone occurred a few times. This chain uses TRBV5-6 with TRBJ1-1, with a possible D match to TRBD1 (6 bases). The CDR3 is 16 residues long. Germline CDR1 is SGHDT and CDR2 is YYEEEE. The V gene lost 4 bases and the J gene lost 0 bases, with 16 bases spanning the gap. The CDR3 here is CASSPGQFYLNTEAFF. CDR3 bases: TGTGCCAGCAGCCCCGGACAGTTTTACTTGAACACTGAAGCTTTCTTT.

The CDR3 DNA reads as TGTGCCAGCAGTATAACTGGGATGAACACTGAAGCTTTCTTT. Its protein is CASSITGMNTEAFF. This chain links TRBV6-5 with TRBJ1-1; D remains ambiguous. V lost 5 bases and J 0 bases, leaving 10 bases between the germline ends. The CDR3 contains 14 residues. The germline CDR1 and CDR2 sequences are MNHEY and SVGAGI.

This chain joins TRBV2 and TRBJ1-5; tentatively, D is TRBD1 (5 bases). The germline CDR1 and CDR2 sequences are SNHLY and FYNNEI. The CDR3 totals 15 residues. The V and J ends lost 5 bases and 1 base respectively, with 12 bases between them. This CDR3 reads CASSKTVLSNQPQHF. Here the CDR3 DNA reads TGTGCCAGCAGTAAGACAGTTCTAAGCAATCAGCCCCAGCATTTT.

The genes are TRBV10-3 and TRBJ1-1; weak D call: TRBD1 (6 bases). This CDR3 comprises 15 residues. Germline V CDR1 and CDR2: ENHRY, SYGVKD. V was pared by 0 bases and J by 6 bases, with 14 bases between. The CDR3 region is CAISESQGRQAEAFF. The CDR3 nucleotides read TGTGCCATCAGTGAGTCACAGGGTAGGCAGGCTGAAGCTTTCTTT.

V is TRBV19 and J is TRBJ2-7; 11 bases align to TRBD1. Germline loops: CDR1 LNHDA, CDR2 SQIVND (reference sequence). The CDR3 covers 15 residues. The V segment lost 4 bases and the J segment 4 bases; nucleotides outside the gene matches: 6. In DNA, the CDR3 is TGTGCCAGTAGTAGGTCGGGACAGGGGGAATACGAGCAGTACTTC. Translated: CASSRSGQGEYEQYF.